The clone carrying this T cell receptor (beta chain) is classed as medium-sized. Its antigen is not known. This sample stems from a study of liver allograft versus peripheral blood T cells. Study information: Blood and transplanted-liver T cell receptor repertoires from recipients were compared. Study-wide results and caveats: As reported, T cell receptor repertoires inside liver allografts differed from those present in peripheral blood.

One entry per CDR3 protein results from TCRdb running MiXCR on the reads. The data hold roughly 15,000 distinct CDR3 sequences, with 20% observed a single time. This CDR3 has 13 residues. In germline, CDR1 is SQVTM, CDR2 ANQGSEA. Trimming pared 7 bases from V and 8 bases from J, leaving 17 bases between. The TCR originated in a human patient who had a liver transplant. Some T cells may possibly be graft donor cells. The rearrangement joins TRBV29-1 to TRBJ1-4; unclear D gene. The CDR3: CSGLTDAGEKLFF. In DNA form, the CDR3 reads TGCAGCGGCCTGACCGACGCCGGGGAAAAACTGTTTTTT.